This T cell receptor beta chain appears in the sequencing data of a study of response to subunit inactivated influenza vaccine. Note on this clonotype: Its specificity is unknown.

TCRdb ran MiXCR on the RT-PCR reads and lists one entry per CDR3 protein. Of hundreds of thousands of distinct CDR3 sequences listed, less than 20% are singletons. Study observations and caveats: Each seasonal flu vaccination may recruit only limited new T cells, authors suggested.

V was clipped by 4 bases and J by 5 bases, with 11 bases between them. The germline CDR1 and CDR2 sequences are LGHDT and YNNKEL (reference sequence). CDR3 size: 14 residues. The gene calls are TRBV3-1 and TRBJ2-2; maybe TRBD1 (5 bases). The specimen was PBMCs from blood, collected 12 days after vaccination. This clonotype was obtained from a man aged 50-59 years who received an inactivated influenza vaccine. CDR3 coding DNA: TGTGCCAGCAGCCCTTTACAGGTTACCGGGGAGCTGTTTTTT. This codes for CASSPLQVTGELFF.